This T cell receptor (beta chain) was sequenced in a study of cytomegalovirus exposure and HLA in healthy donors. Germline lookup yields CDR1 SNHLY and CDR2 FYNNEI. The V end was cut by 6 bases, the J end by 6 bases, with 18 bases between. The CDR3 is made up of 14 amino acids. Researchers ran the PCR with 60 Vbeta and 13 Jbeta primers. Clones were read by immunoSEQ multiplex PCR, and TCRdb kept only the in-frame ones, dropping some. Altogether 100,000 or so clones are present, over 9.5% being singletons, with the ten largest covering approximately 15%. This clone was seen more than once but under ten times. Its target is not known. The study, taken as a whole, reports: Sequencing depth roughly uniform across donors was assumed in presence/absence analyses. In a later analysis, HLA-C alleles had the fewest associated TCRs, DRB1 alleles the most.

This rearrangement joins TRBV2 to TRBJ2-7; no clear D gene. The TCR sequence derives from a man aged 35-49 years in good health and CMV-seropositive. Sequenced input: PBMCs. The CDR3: CASRSRVPDSEQYF. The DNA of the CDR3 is TGTGCCAGCAGATCCCGGGTCCCGGATAGCGAGCAGTACTTC.